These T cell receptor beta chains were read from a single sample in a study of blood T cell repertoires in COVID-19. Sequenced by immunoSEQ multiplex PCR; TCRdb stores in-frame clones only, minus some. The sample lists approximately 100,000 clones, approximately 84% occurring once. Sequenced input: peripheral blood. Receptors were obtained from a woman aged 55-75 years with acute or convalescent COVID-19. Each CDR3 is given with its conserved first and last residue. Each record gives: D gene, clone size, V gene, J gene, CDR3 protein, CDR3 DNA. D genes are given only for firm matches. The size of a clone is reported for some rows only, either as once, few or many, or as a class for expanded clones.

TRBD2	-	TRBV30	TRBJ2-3	CAWSVGREEDTQYF	TGTGCCTGGAGTGTAGGGAGGGAGGAGGATACGCAGTATTTT
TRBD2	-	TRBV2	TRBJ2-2	CASSEALVAGYTGELFF	TGTGCCAGCAGTGAAGCGTTGGTAGCGGGGTACACCGGGGAGCTGTTTTTT
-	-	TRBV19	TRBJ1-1	CASKDIGRETEAFF	TGTGCCAGTAAGGATATTGGACGGGAAACTGAAGCTTTCTTT
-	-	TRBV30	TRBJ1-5	CAWSLRGSRDQPQHF	TGTGCCTGGTCCCTCCGGGGGTCGAGGGATCAGCCCCAGCATTTT
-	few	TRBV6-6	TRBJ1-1	CASSLRGDTEAFF	TGTGCCAGCAGCCTCAGGGGTGACACTGAAGCTTTCTTT
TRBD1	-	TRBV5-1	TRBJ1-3	CASSLGLTGAGNTIYF	TGCGCCAGCAGCTTGGGGCTGACAGGGGCTGGAAACACCATATATTTT
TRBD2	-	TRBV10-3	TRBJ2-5	CAISSSGDQETQYF	TGTGCCATCAGTTCTAGCGGGGACCAAGAGACCCAGTACTTC
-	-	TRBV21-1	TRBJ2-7	CAFYCQRTNPITFYEQYF	TGTGCCTTTTACTGTCAGCGTACAAATCCCATCACCTTCTACGAGCAGTACTTC
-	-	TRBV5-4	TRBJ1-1	CASSPQQGETEAFF	TGTGCCAGCAGTCCACAACAGGGTGAAACTGAAGCTTTCTTT
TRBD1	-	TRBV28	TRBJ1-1	CASSSRGQGNTEAFF	TGTGCCAGCAGTTCTCGAGGACAGGGGAACACTGAAGCTTTCTTT
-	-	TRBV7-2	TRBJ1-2	CASSLVTSYGYTF	TGTGCCAGCAGCTTAGTCACGAGTTATGGCTACACCTTC
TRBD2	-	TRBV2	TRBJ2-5	CASGIAGVETQYF	TGTGCCAGCGGAATAGCGGGGGTGGAGACCCAGTACTTC
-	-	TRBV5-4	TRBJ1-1	CASSLAGNTEAFF	TGTGCCAGCAGCTTGGCCGGGAACACTGAAGCTTTCTTT
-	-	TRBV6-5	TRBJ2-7	CASSRGHRRNEQYF	TGTGCCAGCAGTCGGGGACACCGGAGGAACGAGCAGTACTTC
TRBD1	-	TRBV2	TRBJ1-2	CASQTGRYTF	TGTGCCAGTCAGACAGGGCGCTACACCTTC
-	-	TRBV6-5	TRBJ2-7	CASSYSRGTEQYF	TGTGCCAGCAGTTACTCGAGGGGGACAGAGCAGTACTTC
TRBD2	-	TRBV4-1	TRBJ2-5	CASSQDYGRGGQETQYF	TGCGCCAGCAGCCAAGATTACGGGCGGGGGGGCCAAGAGACCCAGTACTTC
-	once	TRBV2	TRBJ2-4	CASSAIVLAKNIQYF	TGTGCCAGCAGTGCTATAGTCCTAGCCAAAAACATTCAGTACTTC